This TCR beta chain was identified in a study of CD8+CD57+ T cells in acquired aplastic anemia (dated by TCRdb to about 2018). With regard to the full study: On average, sorted CD4+ and CD8+ cells yielded 2.5 to 3.5 ug of extracted DNA, with a range of about 0.17 to 27.4 ug. Healthy donor samples averaged around 9.8 million reads for CD4+ and 11 million to 14 million for CD8+ cells.

Genomic DNA was used as template for profiling of TCR beta VDJ combinations and CDR3 sequences. An Illumina HiSeq 2000 was the platform used for TCR repertoire sequencing. The original methods were these. TRBV/TRBJ rearrangement plots, CDR3 size and DJ length profiles, and Simpson's diversity index were used to assess repertoires. The immunodominant clone was defined as the most abundant DNA sequence in deep sequencing data. CDR3 amino acid sequences were screened for sharing across subjects and compared with published repertoires and the VDJdb database. TCRdb cleaned the public reads at Q25 with fastp, built clones with MiXCR and kept in-frame beta chains. Every entry covers one CDR3 protein and lists the most common genes and DNA from its rows. TCRdb, not the authors, supplied the V and J calls. The sample yields about 160,000 distinct CDR3 sequences; approximately 40% were counted once. Of the sample, 1.1% falls within the top ten clones.

Turning to this clonotype: What antigen it recognizes has not been identified. Base qualities are missing; no much larger clone stands one base away.

The full study reports these points: Between patients and healthy controls, no significant difference in CD8+ Simpson's diversity was found (P=0.060). Roughly 29 CD8+ CDR3 sequences were found to be shared between patients and controls, but these sequences appeared to be highly expressed in patients and within the immunodominant clones of the patients.

TCR repertoires of sorted CD4+ and CD8+ blood T cells from severe aplastic anemia patients and healthy subjects were deep-sequenced in the study. Ficoll-Paque density gradient centrifugation was used to isolate peripheral blood mononuclear cells. Before DNA extraction, CD4+ and CD8+ T cells were sorted by FACS or by magnetic beads. Its CDR3 holds 16 amino acids, cysteine through phenylalanine. The read is trimmed to its CDR3 DNA, 48 bases read in frame from base 1. For this chain, trimming is 0 bases at the V end and 6 bases at the J end, and the number of junction bases without a gene match is 5. CDR1 and CDR2 (SGHVS, FNYEAQ) derive from the germline V gene.

Recombination connected TRBV7-6 to TRBJ2-5; 12 of the junction bases match TRBD2. This clonotype was sampled from a human donor in good health. Specimen: sorted CD4+, CD8+, or CD8+CD57+ T cells (not recorded which) from PBMCs. The CDR3 region reads CASSLATSGSLQTQYF. The bases read TGTGCCAGCAGCTTAGCGACTAGCGGGAGCTTGCAGACCCAGTACTTC.